The present TCR beta chain was sequenced within a study of blood T cell repertoires in COVID-19. Study at large: Spain, Italy and the United States supplied samples that represented acute and convalescent COVID-19. PBMCs, B-cell-depleted T cells, or T cells provided the cDNA or gDNA that made up the material.

The germline CDR1 and CDR2 sequences are SGHRS and YFSETQ. V was pared by 4 bases and J by 2 bases, with 18 bases between. The CDR3 is 16 amino acids. Methods used by the authors: Reference gene primer amplification in the assay estimated nucleated cell counts. Profiled with immunoSEQ multiplex PCR; TCRdb holds only in-frame clones, not every one. V, J and clone size are taken as reported in that table, and D and trimming were inferred from the DNA itself. This table has under 95,000 clones, more than 85% appearing once. Sequences were obtained from peripheral blood. The chain has TRBV5-1 and TRBJ2-5, with a possible D match to TRBD1 (6 bases). This receptor was taken from a man between 40 and 49 years old with acute or convalescent COVID-19. In DNA, the CDR3 is TGCGCCAGCAGCCGGGACCTCGGGACACTACAAGAGACCCAGTACTTC. It encodes CASSRDLGTLQETQYF.